These 22 T cell receptor beta chains were sequenced from one sample in a study of T cell responses to AZD1222 COVID-19 vaccine (dated by TCRdb to 2020 to 2022). Reading the label with the study, this specimen's time point is: baseline before first vaccination. The library came from the immunoSEQ multiplex PCR assay. In TCRdb, the immuneACCESS table is reduced to in-frame sequences with V and J assigned. These tables do not hold every clone; where another copy was compared, an unresolved V gene accounts for under half, and the others remain unexplained. For this sample the table gives 100,000 to 120,000 clones, of which about 87% were detected only once. The leading ten clones occupy 1.6% of the sample. Material: peripheral blood, obtained on day 0 of AZD1222 vaccination. The receptors were sampled from an adult in good health.

This clone was detected only once. This chain connects TRBV28 to TRBJ2-1, with D perhaps given as TRBD1 or TRBD2 (5 bases each). The germline V and J ends were trimmed by 8 bases and 7 bases, with 21 bases remaining between them. The germline gives CDR1 MDHEN, CDR2 SYDVKM. The CDR3 spans 15 residues. CDR3 protein: CASRVRDPQRNEQFF. In nucleotides, the CDR3 is TGTGCCAGCCGAGTCCGGGACCCCCAACGGAATGAGCAGTTCTTC.

This clone was seen only once. In nucleotides, the CDR3 is TGTGCCAGCAGCTTAACCATGTGGGGCTACGAGCAGTACTTC. It yields the protein CASSLTMWGYEQYF. This sequence joins TRBV7-8 and TRBJ2-7; D remains ambiguous. CDR1 and CDR2 from the germline V gene are SGHVS and FQNEAQ. V was trimmed by 2 bases and J by 3 bases, leaving 11 bases between them. The CDR3 is 14 residues long.

This chain joins TRBV2 and TRBJ2-7, with 7 bases aligning to TRBD2. The V gene's germline CDR1 is SNHLY and CDR2 FYNNEI. Losses at the gene ends were 1 base for V and 4 bases for J; bases not matched to a gene: 1. This CDR3 has 13 residues. Here the CDR3 DNA reads TGTGCCAGCAGTGAAGGGACTAGTTACGAGCAGTACTTC. Residues: CASSEGTSYEQYF. Full variable domain (remainder filled in from reference TRBV2 and TRBJ2-7): EPEVTQTPSHQVTQMGQEVILRCVPISNHLYFYWYRQILGQKVEFLVSFYNNEISEKSEIFDDQFSVERPDGSNFTLKIRSTKLEDSAMYFCASSEGTSYEQYFGPGTRLTVT.

V gene TRBV28 combines with J gene TRBJ1-5; D unclear. V gave up 4 bases and J gave up 3 bases, with 1 base separating them. The CDR3 has 11 residues. CDR1 is MDHEN and CDR2 is SYDVKM in the germline V gene. Written as DNA, the CDR3 is TGTGCCAGCAGTTACAATCAGCCCCAGCATTTT. It translates to CASSYNQPQHF. The full variable domain, rest sourced from reference TRBV28 and TRBJ1-5, is DVKVTQSSRYLVKRTGEKVFLECVQDMDHENMFWYRQDPGLGLRLIYFSYDVKMKEKGDIPEGYSVSREKKERFSLILESASTNQTSMYLCASSYNQPQHFGDGTRLSIL.

The chain uses TRBV11-2 and TRBJ2-1; D perhaps matches TRBD2 (7 bases). Trimming left V 1 base short and J 7 bases short, with 14 bases between. The germline V gene has CDR1 SGHAT and CDR2 FQNNGV. CDR3 size: 15 residues. The CDR3: CASSLVGGAPNEQFF. The DNA for the CDR3 is TGTGCCAGCAGCTTAGTGGGGGGGGCCCCTAATGAGCAGTTCTTC.

This chain joins TRBV6-5 and TRBJ2-7, with D tentatively TRBD2 (6 bases). This CDR3 comprises 15 residues. Germline assignment: CDR1 MNHEY and CDR2 SVGAGI. The ends were cut back, 4 bases at V and 6 bases at J, with 19 bases in the middle. For the CDR3, the DNA is TGTGCCAGCAGTTCCAGTCGACTAGAGATCTTCGAGCAGTACTTC. The encoded protein is CASSSSRLEIFEQYF.

This clone occurred a few times. The CDR3 spells CASSNETGRSYGYTF. The CDR3 DNA reads TGTGCCAGCAGCAACGAGACAGGTCGGAGCTATGGCTACACCTTC. The gene calls are TRBV5-6 and TRBJ1-2; possible D gene TRBD1, 6 bases. The CDR3 loop spans 15 amino acids. From germline, CDR1 is SGHDT and CDR2 YYEEEE. V was clipped by 4 bases and J by 4 bases, with 17 bases between them.

The rearrangement links TRBV6-1 to TRBJ1-1, with D tentatively TRBD1 (5 bases). Germline CDR1 MNHNS, CDR2 SASEGT. The CDR3 contains 16 residues. Deletions cut 3 bases from V and 1 base from J, with 15 bases between. DNA of the CDR3: TGTGCCAGCAGTGATTTGTGGGGGGAGAGGAACACTGAAGCTTTCTTT. Translation: CASSDLWGERNTEAFF.

The chain combines TRBV6-5 with TRBJ1-1, with D unclear. The V gene's germline CDR1 is MNHEY and CDR2 SVGAGI. The length of the CDR3 is 12 residues. V lost 6 bases to trimming and J lost 2 bases, with 7 bases between them. DNA of the CDR3: TGTGCCAGCAGGCGATCTAACACTGAAGCTTTCTTT. This encodes CASRRSNTEAFF.

This chain joins TRBV29-1 and TRBJ2-3; perhaps TRBD2 as D (6 bases). Germline loops: CDR1 SQVTM, CDR2 ANQGSEA. The CDR3 extends over 13 amino acids. With 3 bases removed from V and 8 bases from J, the gap between germline ends came to 15 bases. Here the CDR3 DNA reads TGCAGCGTTGAGGTAGCGGCGCGGGGTACGCAGTATTTT. Amino acids: CSVEVAARGTQYF.

The gene calls are TRBV27 and TRBJ1-1, with a weak D call TRBD1 (5 bases). The V end was cut by 3 bases, the J end by 4 bases, with 9 bases between. The CDR3 has 13 residues. CDR1 is MNHEY and CDR2 is SMNVEV in the germline V gene (reference sequence). CDR3 loop: CASSFPGSTEAFF. CDR3 sequence (DNA): TGTGCCAGCAGTTTCCCAGGGTCCACTGAAGCTTTCTTT.

J is TRBJ1-6 and V is TRBV19; TRBD1 matches at 7 bases. V trimming: 3 bases; J trimming: 5 bases; junction bases outside the gene matches: 4. The CDR3 sequence is 15 residues long. Looked up from germline, CDR1 is LNHDA and CDR2 is SQIVND (reference sequence). For the CDR3, the DNA is TGTGCCAGTAGTATTCGGGACAGTAATAATTCACCCCTCCACTTT. Protein sequence: CASSIRDSNNSPLHF.

The chain combines TRBV18 with TRBJ1-1, with 7 positions matching TRBD1. The V segment lost 4 bases and the J segment 6 bases; nucleotides outside the gene matches: 8. Per the germline V gene, CDR1 is KGHSH and CDR2 is LQKENI. This CDR3 spans 14 amino acids. CDR3 residues: CASSQSQGTAEAFF. Written as DNA, the CDR3 is TGTGCCAGCTCACAATCGCAGGGGACAGCTGAAGCTTTCTTT.

The chain uses TRBV6-1 and TRBJ1-5; the D gene is possibly TRBD1 (5 bases). Germline lookup yields CDR1 MNHNS and CDR2 SASEGT. The CDR3 totals 16 residues. Trimming cost V 2 bases and J 0 bases, with 11 bases left between them. CDR3 sequence (DNA): TGTGCCAGCAGTGAAATGGGGCAAACTAGCAATCAGCCCCAGCATTTT. The encoded protein is CASSEMGQTSNQPQHF.

This clone has more than one count but fewer than ten. This chain joins TRBV4-1 and TRBJ2-2; D call uncertain. Trimming left V 3 bases short and J 5 bases short, with 13 bases between. The V gene's germline CDR1 is MGHRA and CDR2 YSYEKL. There are 15 residues in the CDR3. Written as DNA, the CDR3 is TGCGCCAGCAGCCAGGCGGACCTAGGGACCGGGGAGCTGTTTTTT. The encoded protein is CASSQADLGTGELFF.

This chain joins TRBV6-5 and TRBJ1-5, with D tentatively TRBD1 (6 bases). Per the germline V gene, CDR1 is MNHEY and CDR2 is SVGAGI. V was pared by 2 bases and J by 6 bases, with 8 bases between. The CDR3 consists of 13 residues. In DNA, the CDR3 is TGTGCCAGCAGTTACGGGGGGCTTCAGCCCCAGCATTTT. Translating gives CASSYGGLQPQHF.

The genes are TRBV2 and TRBJ2-7; D gene uncertain. This CDR3 has 15 residues. The V gene's germline CDR1 is SNHLY and CDR2 FYNNEI. V lost 5 bases and J lost 7, with 21 bases in between. The CDR3 loop reads CASSKTGFQVEEQYF. CDR3 in DNA: TGTGCCAGCAGTAAGACCGGTTTCCAGGTAGAGGAGCAGTACTTC.

The chain uses TRBV5-1 and TRBJ2-7, with D hard to call. CDR1 and CDR2 from the germline V gene are SGHRS and YFSETQ. CDR3 size: 14 residues. Trimming took 0 bases from V and 6 from J, leaving 13 bases between them. In DNA, the CDR3 is TGCGCCAGCAGCTTGGGACATAGGCCCGCCGAGCAGTACTTC. Translating gives CASSLGHRPAEQYF. Looking up the rest from reference TRBV5-1 and TRBJ2-7 gives the full variable domain: KAGVTQTPRYLIKTRGQQVTLSCSPISGHRSVSWYQQTPGQGLQFLFEYFSETQRNKGNFPGRFSGRQFSNSRSEMNVSTLELGDSALYLCASSLGHRPAEQYFGPGTRLTVT.

This sequence joins TRBV7-8 and TRBJ1-2; 9 bases match TRBD1. CDR3 size: 15 residues. Germline loops: CDR1 SGHVS, CDR2 FQNEAQ. Trimming at V came to 4 bases and at J to 9 bases, leaving 12 bases not matched to a gene. In nucleotides, the CDR3 is TGTGCCAGCAGCTACAGGGGGCTAGGCTTCGGGCGCTACACCTTC. Amino acid sequence: CASSYRGLGFGRYTF.

CDR3 in amino acids: CASSPPRGQHEQYF. The CDR3 nucleotides read TGTGCCAGCAGCCCCCCCCGGGGACAGCACGAGCAGTACTTC. The chain couples TRBV7-9 to TRBJ2-7; 7 nucleotides match TRBD1. The ends lost 5 bases at V and 5 bases at J; junction bases unmatched: 9. Germline V gives CDR1 SEHNR, CDR2 FQNEAQ (reference sequence). This CDR3 contains 14 residues. Drawing the rest from reference TRBV7-9 and TRBJ2-7, the complete variable domain is DTGVSQNPRHKITKRGQNVTFRCDPISEHNRLYWYRQTLGQGPEFLTYFQNEAQLEKSRLLSDRFSAERPKGSFSTLEIQRTEQGDSAMYLCASSPPRGQHEQYFGPGTRLTVT.

The V call is TRBV2, the J call TRBJ2-2; 7 positions agree with TRBD1. V shed 6 bases and J 1 base; nucleotides not matched to a gene: 2. The germline CDR1 and CDR2 sequences are SNHLY and FYNNEI. This CDR3 is 14 amino acids long. The CDR3 nucleotides are TGTGCCAGCAGAAGGACAGGGAACACCGGGGAGCTGTTTTTT. Translated: CASRRTGNTGELFF.

This chain joins TRBV19 and TRBJ1-1, with D maybe TRBD1 (5 bases). Deletions cut 2 bases from V and 3 bases from J, with 25 bases between. CDR3 length: 19 residues. CDR1 and CDR2 (germline): LNHDA, SQIVND (reference sequence). In nucleotides, the CDR3 is TGTGCCAGTAGTATAAATCCTTTCCAGGGCTTTGGAAGGTACACTGAAGCTTTCTTT. Amino acids: CASSINPFQGFGRYTEAFF.